Following are 28 T cell receptor beta chains from one sample sequenced in a study of T-cell reconstitution after alpha-beta-depleted transplantation in children. The library targeted TCRbeta and was prepared with unique molecular identifiers. TCRdb called the PCR reads again in MiXCR, with one record for every CDR3 protein. The sample yields roughly 500,000 distinct CDR3 sequences, around a third seen once. This specimen was PBMCs from the stem cell graft donor, taken from the stem cell graft. The receptors were gathered from a human donor who donated a stem cell graft to a child with aplastic anemia.

This clonotype was detected only a few times. The chain links TRBV30 to TRBJ1-1; possible D gene TRBD1, 5 bases. CDR3 length equals 14 residues. CDR1 and CDR2 (germline): GTSNPN, SVGIG (reference sequence). V lost 3 bases and J lost 3, with 14 bases in between. CDR3 residues: CAWRGFRGDTEAFF. Written as DNA, the CDR3 is TGTGCCTGGAGGGGGTTTCGAGGGGACACTGAAGCTTTCTTT.

The chain links TRBV7-7 to TRBJ1-6; D is ambiguous. This CDR3 comprises 13 residues. Per the germline V gene, CDR1 is SSHAT and CDR2 is FNYEAQ (reference sequence). V dropped 3 bases and J dropped 9 bases, with 9 bases sitting between them. This CDR3 reads CASSLGVGSPLHF. CDR3 coding DNA: TGTGCCAGCAGCTTGGGCGTCGGTTCACCCCTCCACTTT.

The V and J genes are TRBV30 and TRBJ2-3; D perhaps matches TRBD1 (6 bases). V was trimmed by 2 bases and J by 2 bases, leaving 11 bases between them. The CDR3 sequence is 14 residues long. Germline V gene data show CDR1 as GTSNPN and CDR2 as SVGIG (reference sequence). For the CDR3, the DNA is TGTGCCTGGAGTCGCGGACAGACCACAGATACGCAGTATTTT. Translated, it gives CAWSRGQTTDTQYF.

The CDR3 bases are TGTGCCAGTAGTATAGGGAGGGGACTAGCGACTGAGCAGTTCTTC. Translation: CASSIGRGLATEQFF. The V gene is TRBV19, the J gene TRBJ2-1, with 10 bases fitting TRBD2. Germline V lookup: CDR1 LNHDA, CDR2 SQIVND (reference sequence). The CDR3 is made up of 15 amino acids. J gave up 9 bases and V 1 base, and 6 bases lay outside the gene matches.

There are a few counts of this clonotype. The rearrangement joins TRBV20-1 to TRBJ2-5; 8 positions match TRBD2. Germline CDR1 and CDR2: DFQATT and SNEGSKA (reference sequence). CDR3 length: 15 residues. Trimming at V came to 4 bases and at J to 7 bases, leaving 14 bases not matched to a gene. This CDR3 is CSANPGRALGRTQYF. The CDR3 region has the DNA TGCAGTGCTAACCCCGGGAGGGCCTTGGGGAGGACCCAGTACTTC.

V is TRBV10-3 and J is TRBJ2-7, with D perhaps matching TRBD1 (6 bases). Per the germline V gene, CDR1 is ENHRY and CDR2 is SYGVKD. V lost 4 bases and J 6 bases, leaving 19 bases between the germline ends. The CDR3 is made up of 15 amino acids. The CDR3 is CAISGDGAGAREQYV. The CDR3 nucleotides read TGTGCCATCAGTGGTGATGGGGCAGGGGCTCGCGAGCAGTACGTC.

This clonotype was counted only a few times. The V gene is TRBV10-2, the J gene TRBJ1-5; D is unresolved. The V gene lost 3 bases and the J gene lost 2 bases, with 5 bases spanning the gap. CDR1 is WSHSY, CDR2 SAAADI, per germline. The CDR3 loop spans 13 amino acids. Here the CDR3 reads CASSEVGNQPQHF. In DNA form, the CDR3 reads TGCGCCAGCAGTGAAGTTGGCAATCAGCCCCAGCATTTT.

The CDR3 coding sequence is TGTGCCAGCAGCTTAGAAGGCCAGTTTATCTACGAGCAGTACTTC. As protein: CASSLEGQFIYEQYF. V gene TRBV7-2 combines with J gene TRBJ2-7; unclear D gene. The CDR3 has 15 residues. Trimming removed 1 base at V and 3 bases at J, with 13 bases between. Germline CDR1 SGHTA, CDR2 FQGNSA.

CDR3 loop: CASSYVQGQTQYF. CDR3 nucleotides: TGTGCCAGCAGTTACGTGCAGGGACAGACCCAGTACTTC. This rearrangement joins TRBV6-2 or TRBV6-3 to TRBJ2-5, with D tentatively TRBD1 or TRBD2 (5 bases each). This CDR3 has 13 residues. Per germline, CDR1 MNHEY and CDR2 SVGEGT. Trimming pared 2 bases from V and 6 bases from J, leaving 10 bases between.

This chain connects TRBV19 to TRBJ1-1; 10 bases align to TRBD1. V gave up 6 bases and J gave up 6 bases; unmatched junction bases: 10. The CDR3 totals 15 residues. Germline CDR1 LNHDA, CDR2 SQIVND (reference sequence). CDR3 nucleotides: TGTGCCAGTAGACTGGGACAGGGGAGATTCGCTGAAGCTTTCTTT. Translating it yields CASRLGQGRFAEAFF.

This clonotype was seen a few times. V is TRBV5-5 and J is TRBJ2-1, with D hard to call. The CDR3 extends over 14 amino acids. The V gene's germline CDR1 is SGHKS and CDR2 YYEKEE (reference sequence). V shed 4 bases and J shed 4 bases, with 12 bases lying between them. CDR3 sequence: CASSPGFSYNEQFF. The CDR3 DNA sequence: TGTGCCAGCAGCCCCGGCTTCAGTTACAATGAGCAGTTCTTC.

The chain links TRBV11-1 to TRBJ1-5, with D tentatively TRBD1 (5 bases). CDR3 length: 18 residues. V dropped 2 bases and J dropped 5 bases, with 22 bases sitting between them. CDR1 is SGHAT, CDR2 FQDESV, per germline (reference sequence). CDR3 sequence reads: CASSLYVGRGRHHQPQHF. CDR3 coding DNA: TGTGCCAGCAGCTTATACGTAGGGAGGGGACGGCATCATCAGCCCCAGCATTTT.

This clonotype showed up just a few times. The V and J genes are TRBV11-1 and TRBJ2-1, with D hard to call. CDR1 is SGHAT, CDR2 FQDESV, per germline (reference sequence). The V and J ends lost 2 bases and 10 bases respectively, with 9 bases between them. CDR3 size: 12 residues. CDR3 coding DNA: TGTGCCAGCAGCTTAAGGCTGGCAGAGCAGTTCTTC. It translates to CASSLRLAEQFF.

This chain joins TRBV25-1 and TRBJ2-2, with D perhaps matching TRBD1 or TRBD2 (5 bases each). Trimming left V 3 bases short and J 0 bases short, with 14 bases between. The length of the CDR3 is 17 residues. CDR1 and CDR2 from the germline V gene are MGHDK and SYGVNS. The CDR3 reads CASSDAGRATNTGELFF. The CDR3 nucleotides are TGTGCCAGCAGTGACGCGGGCAGGGCCACGAACACCGGGGAGCTGTTTTTT. Together with reference TRBV25-1 and TRBJ2-2, the CDR3 gives the full variable domain: EADIYQTPRYLVIGTGKKITLECSQTMGHDKMYWYQQDPGMELHLIHYSYGVNSTEKGDLSSESTVSRIRTEHFPLTLESARPSHTSQYLCASSDAGRATNTGELFFGEGSRLTVL.

The chain employs TRBV9 and TRBJ2-1, with TRBD2 matching over 11 bases. The CDR3 loop spans 16 amino acids. Germline values: CDR1 SGDLS, CDR2 YYNGEE. After removal of 4 bases from V and 9 bases from J, the junction contained 12 bases not matched to a gene. As DNA, the CDR3 is TGTGCCAGCAGCCCAGACGGGGTAGCGGGAGGGTCTGAGCAGTTCTTC. Translating gives CASSPDGVAGGSEQFF.

The V and J genes are TRBV7-2 and TRBJ1-1; no definite D call. V was clipped by 1 base and J by 6 bases, with 15 bases between them. Germline V gene lookup returns CDR1 SGHTA and CDR2 FQGNSA. The CDR3 loop spans 15 amino acids. CDR3 loop: CASSLGPQPGSEAFF. DNA for the CDR3: TGTGCCAGCAGCTTAGGGCCCCAACCGGGGTCTGAAGCTTTCTTT.

This clonotype was detected ten times or more. This chain links TRBV20-1 with TRBJ1-2; 9 positions match TRBD1. Germline values: CDR1 DFQATT, CDR2 SNEGSKA (reference sequence). The trim removed 2 bases at V and 7 bases at J, leaving 2 bases unmatched. The CDR3 runs 12 residues. The CDR3 loop reads CSARRGQGGYTF. As DNA, the CDR3 is TGCAGTGCTAGACGGGGACAGGGTGGCTACACCTTC.

The chain has TRBV11-2 and TRBJ1-4; D is unresolved. CDR3 length equals 16 residues. Germline V gives CDR1 SGHAT, CDR2 FQNNGV. V lost 2 bases, J lost 0 bases, and 10 bases lay in between. The CDR3 coding sequence is TGTGCCAGCAGCTTAAGGAGCAGAGCAACTAATGAAAAACTGTTTTTT. Its protein product is CASSLRSRATNEKLFF.

The chain couples TRBV7-8 to TRBJ2-7, with D unresolved. V dropped 4 bases and J dropped 0 bases, with 7 bases sitting between them. The germline gives CDR1 SGHVS, CDR2 FQNEAQ. The CDR3 is 13 amino acids. CDR3 region: CASSSAHSYEQYV. The CDR3 DNA reads TGTGCCAGCAGCTCTGCACACTCCTACGAGCAGTACGTC.

This clonotype was seen a handful of times. The chain combines TRBV11-2 with TRBJ1-5; D is perhaps TRBD1 (6 bases). Germline assignment: CDR1 SGHAT and CDR2 FQNNGV. The length of the CDR3 is 14 residues. The ends were cut back, 5 bases at V and 7 bases at J, with 15 bases in the middle. In DNA, the CDR3 is TGTGCCAGCAGCACGGGACAAGGCCGGCAGCCCCAGCATTTT. It encodes CASSTGQGRQPQHF.

The chain links TRBV4-3 to TRBJ2-7; D possibly corresponds to TRBD2 (5 bases). Germline V gene sequence: CDR1 LGHNA, CDR2 YSLEER. This CDR3 is 15 amino acids long. V lost 1 base and J lost 3, with 13 bases in between. CDR3 amino acids: CASSQVPLAGYEQYF. The CDR3, as DNA: TGCGCCAGCAGCCAAGTTCCCCTAGCCGGCTACGAGCAGTACTTC.

This clonotype was counted between two and nine times. CDR3 coding DNA: TGTGCCAGCAGTTTTGAGGACGGTAACTATGGCTACACCTTC. Translation: CASSFEDGNYGYTF. The chain employs TRBV5-5 and TRBJ1-2; D not certain. CDR3 length: 14 amino acids. Trimming removed 5 bases from V and 1 base from J, with 12 bases in between. Germline CDR1 reads SGHKS; CDR2 reads YYEKEE (reference sequence).

The chain employs TRBV29-1 and TRBJ1-3, with D possibly being TRBD1 (5 bases). In germline, CDR1 is SQVTM, CDR2 ANQGSEA. CDR3 length equals 13 residues. The germline V and J ends were trimmed by 5 bases and 1 base, with 9 bases remaining between them. CDR3 sequence reads: CSVKRGSGNTIYF. The CDR3 nucleotides read TGCAGCGTTAAAAGGGGTTCTGGAAACACCATATATTTT.

The sample holds a few counts of this clonotype. This chain links TRBV28 with TRBJ1-3; a weak D match, TRBD1 (5 bases). Trimming stripped 2 bases from V and 0 bases from J, with 14 bases between. The CDR3 sequence is 17 residues long. Germline V CDR1 and CDR2: MDHEN, SYDVKM. CDR3 sequence reads: CASSLAVGHLSGNTIYF. The CDR3 nucleotides are TGTGCCAGCAGTTTAGCGGTTGGACACCTCTCTGGAAACACCATATATTTT.

This clonotype was detected only once. J is TRBJ1-4 and V is TRBV18; TRBD1 might be the D (5 bases). Looked up from germline, CDR1 is KGHSH and CDR2 is LQKENI. V was trimmed by 3 bases and J by 8 bases, leaving 10 bases between them. This CDR3 has 13 residues. The CDR3 protein is CASSPQGEEKLFF. CDR3 nucleotide sequence: TGTGCCAGCTCACCGCAGGGAGAGGAAAAACTGTTTTTT. The variable domain in full, completed from reference TRBV18 and TRBJ1-4, reads NAGVMQNPRHLVRRRGQEARLRCSPMKGHSHVYWYRQLPEEGLKFMVYLQKENIIDESGMPKERFSAEFPKEGPSILRIQQVVRGDSAAYFCASSPQGEEKLFFGSGTQLSVL.

This clonotype was seen more than once but under ten times. The J gene is TRBJ2-1, the V gene TRBV20-1; D remains unclear. Deletions cut 3 bases from V and 4 bases from J, with 7 bases between. CDR1 and CDR2 from the germline V gene are DFQATT and SNEGSKA (reference sequence). CDR3 length: 12 residues. CDR3 protein: CSAREKYNEQFF. DNA for the CDR3: TGCAGTGCTAGGGAAAAATACAATGAGCAGTTCTTC.

This clonotype was seen a few times. V and J are TRBV5-1 and TRBJ2-1; 9 bases are shared with TRBD1. This CDR3 contains 16 residues. Trimming removed 2 bases from V and 6 bases from J; junction bases left unmatched: 9. Germline V gene sequence: CDR1 SGHRS, CDR2 YFSETQ. The CDR3 here is CASSFRGTGTINEQFF. CDR3 coding DNA: TGCGCCAGCAGCTTCAGGGGGACAGGGACGATCAATGAGCAGTTCTTC.

V usage is TRBV19 and J usage is TRBJ2-5; D possibly corresponds to TRBD2 (5 bases). Trimming removed 1 base from V and 5 bases from J, with 11 bases in between. This CDR3 is 14 amino acids long. In germline, CDR1 is LNHDA, CDR2 SQIVND (reference sequence). Written as DNA, the CDR3 is TGTGCCAGTAGTATAGGAGGTGGCGGGGAGACCCAGTACTTC. It specifies CASSIGGGGETQYF.